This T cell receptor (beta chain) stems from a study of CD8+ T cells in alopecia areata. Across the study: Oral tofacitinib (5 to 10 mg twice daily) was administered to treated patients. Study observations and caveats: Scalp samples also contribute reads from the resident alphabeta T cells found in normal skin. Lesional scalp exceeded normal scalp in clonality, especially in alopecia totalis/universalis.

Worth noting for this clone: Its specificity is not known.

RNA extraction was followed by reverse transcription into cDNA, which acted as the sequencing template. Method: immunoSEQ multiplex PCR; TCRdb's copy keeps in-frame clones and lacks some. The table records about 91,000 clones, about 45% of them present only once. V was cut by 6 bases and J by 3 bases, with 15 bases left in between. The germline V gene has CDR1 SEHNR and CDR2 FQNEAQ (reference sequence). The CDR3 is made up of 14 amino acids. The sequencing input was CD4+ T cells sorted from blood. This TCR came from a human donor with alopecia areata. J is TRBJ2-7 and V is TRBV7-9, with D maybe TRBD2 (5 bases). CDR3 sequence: CASSFTDWGYEQYF. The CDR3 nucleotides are TGTGCCAGCAGTTTCACGGACTGGGGCTACGAGCAGTACTTC.